This T cell receptor beta chain is from a study of blood T cell repertoires in COVID-19. V was pared by 6 bases and J by 1 base, with 5 bases of the junction left unmatched. This CDR3 spans 15 amino acids. Germline CDR1 SNHLY, CDR2 FYNNEI. Original handling: Amplification from reference gene primers served as the basis for estimated nucleated cell counts. TCRdb keeps only in-frame clones here, not all; method: immunoSEQ multiplex PCR. D and trimming come from the DNA, and the V and J calls and clone size come from that table. The table has over 300,000 clones, around 87% seen once. A remark on this clone: Other nucleotide sequences from this sample produce the same CDR3.

The chain is built from TRBV2 and TRBJ1-5; 8 nucleotides match TRBD1. The sequenced sample was peripheral blood. This TCR was sampled from a man younger than 30 with active or convalescent COVID-19. The CDR3 DNA follows: TGTGCCAGCAGGAGAGACAGGGGAAGCAATCAGCCCCAGCATTTT. Translation gives CASRRDRGSNQPQHF.